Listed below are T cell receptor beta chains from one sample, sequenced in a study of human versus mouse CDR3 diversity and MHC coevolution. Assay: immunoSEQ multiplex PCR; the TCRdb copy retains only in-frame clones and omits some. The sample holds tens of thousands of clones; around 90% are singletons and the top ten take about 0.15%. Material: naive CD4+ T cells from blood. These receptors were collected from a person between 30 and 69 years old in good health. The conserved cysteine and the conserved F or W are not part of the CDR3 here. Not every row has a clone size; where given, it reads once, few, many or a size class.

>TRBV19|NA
ASSQSDTGPQY
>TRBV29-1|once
SVEGPDSVPQLF
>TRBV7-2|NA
ASSYTGGGDTQY
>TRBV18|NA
ASSPGQFVDTQY
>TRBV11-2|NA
ASSSRSDRGHTEAF
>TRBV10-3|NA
AISAGGPLTEAF
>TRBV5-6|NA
ASSLAGIGAGTEAF
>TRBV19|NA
ASSMSGSGFEQF
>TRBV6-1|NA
ASSRGASYEQY
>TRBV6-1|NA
ASSNFGQGDQPQH
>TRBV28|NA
ASRRRVSQLNISSWFQF
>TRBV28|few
ASMEVTPGKLF
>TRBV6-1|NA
ASRSSGTYEQY
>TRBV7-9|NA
ASSPGHGRARETQY
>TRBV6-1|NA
ASSETGAGANVLT
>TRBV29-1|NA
SVAQGSGYT
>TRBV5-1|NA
ASSRGAQDEQY
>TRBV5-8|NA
ASSLAPGAYEQY
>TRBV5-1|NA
ASSPGTGEDYEKLF
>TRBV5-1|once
ASSRDTDNSPLH
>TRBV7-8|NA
RTGNLETQY
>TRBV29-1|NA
SGGTGGSYEQY
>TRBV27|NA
ASSKRPSLDNSPLH
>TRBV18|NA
ASSLSWDWASNEQF
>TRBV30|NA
AWVTGTGLSGANVLT
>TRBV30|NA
AWSPLAGNTEAF
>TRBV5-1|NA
ASSLMGQGGETQY
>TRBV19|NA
ASSIGDQAGELF
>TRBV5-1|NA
ASSLVADANSGYT
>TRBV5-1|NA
ASSLGQDYGYT
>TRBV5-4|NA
ASSLQAVNTEAF
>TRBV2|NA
ASRGSLNTEAF
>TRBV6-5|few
ASSYNPGLAYEQY
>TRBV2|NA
ASSSPGTGSMNTEAF
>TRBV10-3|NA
AISESTQGTPLH
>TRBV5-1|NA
ASSHGQGRMNTEAF
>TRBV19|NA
ASEGQGSSPQH
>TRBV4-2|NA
ASSQGQSLPNYEQY
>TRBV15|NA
ATSRGGNEQY
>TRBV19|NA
ASSIRQDSYEQY